The rows below give T cell receptor beta chains drawn from one sample of a study of blood T cell repertoires in COVID-19. Sequencing was performed with immunoSEQ multiplex PCR; in TCRdb, only in-frame clones are kept and a portion is missing. The repertoire includes over 250,000 clones, roughly 90% of them detected once, and 2% to 3% sits in the top ten. Sequencing was carried out using PBMCs or T cells enriched from blood (not recorded which). These receptors originate from a man aged 60-69 years who had recovered from COVID-19. Each CDR3 is given with its conserved first and last residue. Fields, in order: CDR3 protein, CDR3 DNA, V gene, J gene, clone size, D gene. The D gene is left open where the match is weak. Size is stated for part of the rows, as once, few or many counts, or as a class when the clone is expanded.

CASSPSTSGYEQYF	TGTGCCAGCAGCCCCTCGACTAGCGGCTACGAGCAGTACTTC	TRBV4-2	TRBJ2-7	.	TRBD2
CASSPPGTTRNQQFF	TGTGCCAGCAGCCCCCCCGGGACTACTCGCAATCAGCAGTTCTTC	TRBV7-8	TRBJ2-1	.	TRBD2
CASSPDIYRGYTF	TGTGCCAGCAGCCCAGACATATATCGTGGCTACACCTTC	TRBV9	TRBJ1-2	.	.
CAWLAGGSYNEQFF	TGTGCCTGGCTTGCGGGAGGGTCCTACAATGAGCAGTTCTTC	TRBV30	TRBJ2-1	.	TRBD2
CASNHRGGSSMSPLHF	TGTGCCAGTAATCACAGGGGCGGCTCCTCTATGTCACCCCTCCACTTT	TRBV19	TRBJ1-6	.	TRBD1
CAWSVRQGLNTEAFF	TGTGCCTGGAGTGTACGGCAGGGGCTTAACACTGAAGCTTTCTTT	TRBV30	TRBJ1-1	.	.
CASSWDRNTEAFF	TGTGCCAGCAGCTGGGACAGGAACACTGAAGCTTTCTTT	TRBV6-5	TRBJ1-1	.	TRBD1
CASSISGTGGQDSPLHF	TGTGCCAGTAGTATAAGCGGGACAGGGGGACAAGATTCACCCCTCCACTTT	TRBV19	TRBJ1-6	.	TRBD1
CASSPAERPYEQYF	TGTGCCAGCAGCCCAGCGGAGCGACCTTACGAGCAGTACTTC	TRBV7-9	TRBJ2-7	.	.
CASSGTGSYNEQFF	TGTGCCAGCAGCGGGACAGGGTCCTACAATGAGCAGTTCTTC	TRBV7-3	TRBJ2-1	.	TRBD1
CASRPGQGAVSPLHF	TGTGCCAGCAGACCTGGACAGGGGGCTGTGTCACCCCTCCACTTT	TRBV6-5	TRBJ1-6	.	TRBD1
CASRPVRAGNYGYTF	TGTGCCAGCAGACCGGTCCGTGCAGGAAACTATGGCTACACCTTC	TRBV6-6	TRBJ1-2	.	.
CASKGQGDYNEQFF	TGTGCCAGTAAGGGACAGGGGGACTACAATGAGCAGTTCTTC	TRBV19	TRBJ2-1	.	TRBD1
CASSPAAGVRETQYF	TGTGCCAGCAGTCCTGCTGCGGGGGTGCGGGAGACCCAGTACTTC	TRBV9	TRBJ2-5	.	TRBD2
CASSVGGRAGLETQYF	TGTGCCAGTAGCGTCGGCGGGAGGGCCGGGTTGGAGACCCAGTACTTC	TRBV19	TRBJ2-5	once	TRBD2
CASSLVREPGYEQYF	TGTGCCAGCAGCTTAGTACGAGAGCCAGGCTACGAGCAGTACTTC	TRBV7-8	TRBJ2-7	.	.
CASRSGVTYEQYF	TGTGCCAGCAGATCGGGGGTCACCTACGAGCAGTACTTC	TRBV5-5	TRBJ2-7	.	.
CASTAGGQGNEQYF	TGTGCCAGCACCGCGGGGGGGCAGGGGAACGAGCAGTACTTC	TRBV7-9	TRBJ2-7	.	TRBD2
CASSRGTGMNTEAFF	TGTGCCAGTAGTCGAGGGACAGGAATGAACACTGAAGCTTTCTTT	TRBV19	TRBJ1-1	.	TRBD1
CASSPDSSNTEAFF	TGCGCCAGCAGCCCCGACAGCTCCAACACTGAAGCTTTCTTT	TRBV5-1	TRBJ1-1	.	.
CASSLVGQTFYGYTF	TGTGCCAGCAGTTTAGTGGGACAGACCTTCTATGGCTACACCTTC	TRBV27	TRBJ1-2	.	TRBD1
CASSLDRGYGYTF	TGTGCCAGCAGCTTAGACAGGGGATATGGCTACACCTTC	TRBV13	TRBJ1-2	.	TRBD1
CATSPGQGNTEAFF	TGTGCCACCAGTCCAGGACAGGGGAACACTGAAGCTTTCTTT	TRBV24-1	TRBJ1-1	.	TRBD1
CASSKQGAANTEAFF	TGTGCCAGCAGTAAACAGGGGGCGGCGAACACTGAAGCTTTCTTT	TRBV6-6	TRBJ1-1	.	TRBD1